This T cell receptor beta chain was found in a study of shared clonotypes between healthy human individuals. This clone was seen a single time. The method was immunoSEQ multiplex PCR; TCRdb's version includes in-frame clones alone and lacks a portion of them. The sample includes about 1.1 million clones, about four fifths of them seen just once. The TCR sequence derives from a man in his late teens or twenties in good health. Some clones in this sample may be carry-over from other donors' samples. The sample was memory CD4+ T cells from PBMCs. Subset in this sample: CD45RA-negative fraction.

CDR3 bases: TGTGCCAGCAGCCCAACCCATCGGGCCTCCTCAGGAAACACCATATATTTT. Its protein product is CASSPTHRASSGNTIYF. V gene TRBV28 combines with J gene TRBJ1-3, with no clear D. This CDR3 spans 17 amino acids. V gave up 6 bases and J gave up 4 bases, with 22 bases separating them. CDR1 MDHEN and CDR2 SYDVKM come from the germline V gene. Variable domain in full (rest from reference TRBV28 and TRBJ1-3): DVKVTQSSRYLVKRTGEKVFLECVQDMDHENMFWYRQDPGLGLRLIYFSYDVKMKEKGDIPEGYSVSREKKERFSLILESASTNQTSMYLCASSPTHRASSGNTIYFGEGSWLTVV.